These 27 T cell receptor beta chains were all obtained from the same sample, sequenced in a study of CD8+ T cells in alopecia areata. Treatment defined: oral pan-JAK inhibitor, 5-10 mg twice daily. cDNA serving as the sequencing template came from extracted, reverse transcribed RNA. Some clones are missing from TCRdb's copy, which holds only in-frame ones; the method was immunoSEQ multiplex PCR. The sample shows some 170,000 clones, about 61% of them seen only once. The input for sequencing was CD4+ T cells sorted from blood, taken at approximately week 60, from a patient treated with tofacitinib. The source of these receptors is a human donor with alopecia areata.

J is TRBJ1-1 and V is TRBV29-1; 8 positions agree with TRBD1. V shed 7 bases, J shed 6 bases, and the junction held 13 bases outside the gene matches. Germline lookup yields CDR1 SQVTM and CDR2 ANQGSEA. The CDR3 is 14 amino acids. The CDR3 nucleotides are TGCAGCGCCACACCAGGACAGGGTGATCCTGAAGCTTTCTTT. Its translation: CSATPGQGDPEAFF.

The chain carries TRBV19 and TRBJ2-1; no firm D call. Trimming shortened V by 5 bases and J by 0 bases, and 2 bases separated the two germline ends. The germline V gene encodes CDR1 LNHDA and CDR2 SQIVND (reference sequence). The CDR3 is made up of 12 amino acids. The CDR3 sequence: CASSGSYNEQFF. The CDR3 region has the DNA TGTGCCAGTAGTGGCTCCTACAATGAGCAGTTCTTC.

V usage is TRBV28 and J usage is TRBJ2-7; no reliable D call. This CDR3 is built from 12 residues. V was shortened by 6 bases and J by 0 bases, with 6 bases between the two germline ends. Germline CDR1 MDHEN, CDR2 SYDVKM. CDR3: CASRQSSYEQYF. The CDR3 nucleotides are TGTGCCAGCAGACAGAGCTCCTACGAGCAGTACTTC.

This clone was seen only a few times. The chain is built from TRBV5-1 and TRBJ2-6; no reliable D call. This CDR3 spans 18 amino acids. CDR1 and CDR2 from the germline V gene are SGHRS and YFSETQ. V shed 3 bases and J shed 0 bases, with 16 bases lying between them. The CDR3 bases are TGCGCCAGCAGCTCTAACCCTGGACGGGTCTCTGGGGCCAACGTCCTGACTTTC. Translation gives CASSSNPGRVSGANVLTF.

This clone was seen a handful of times. J is TRBJ1-6 and V is TRBV6-1; the D is unclear. The ends were cut back, 1 base at V and 5 bases at J, with 9 bases in the middle. From germline, CDR1 is MNHNS and CDR2 SASEGT. This CDR3 has 15 amino acids. Here the CDR3 reads CASSEVPGNNSPLHF. CDR3 sequence (DNA): TGTGCCAGCAGTGAAGTGCCAGGCAATAATTCACCCCTCCACTTT.

This clone came up a few times. The chain carries TRBV28 and TRBJ2-4, with a tentative D call TRBD2 (5 bases). With 5 bases removed from V and 12 bases from J, the gap between germline ends came to 20 bases. Germline CDR1 reads MDHEN; CDR2 reads SYDVKM. The CDR3 contains 14 residues. CDR3 sequence: CASSPVGEPGDQYF. The DNA for the CDR3 is TGTGCCAGCAGTCCAGTGGGAGAGCCAGGTGATCAGTACTTC. Together with reference TRBV28 and TRBJ2-4, the CDR3 gives the full variable domain: DVKVTQSSRYLVKRTGEKVFLECVQDMDHENMFWYRQDPGLGLRLIYFSYDVKMKEKGDIPEGYSVSREKKERFSLILESASTNQTSMYLCASSPVGEPGDQYFGAGTRLSVL.

This chain links TRBV2 with TRBJ1-4; D is uncertain. This CDR3 has 13 amino acids. V was shortened by 6 bases and J by 8 bases, with 13 bases between the two germline ends. Germline CDR1 SNHLY, CDR2 FYNNEI. CDR3 nucleotide sequence: TGTGCCAGCAGCAAAAACCCTGGGGAAAAACTGTTTTTT. It translates to CASSKNPGEKLFF.

The CDR3 coding sequence is TGTGCCAGCTCACCGGGACAGCACAATCAGCCCCAGCATTTT. The encoded protein is CASSPGQHNQPQHF. The genes are TRBV18 and TRBJ1-5; 7 bases are a match to TRBD1. Germline V gene data show CDR1 as KGHSH and CDR2 as LQKENI. CDR3 length: 14 amino acids. Losses at the gene ends were 3 bases for V and 3 bases for J; bases not matched to a gene: 2.

This clone was recorded a few times. The chain has TRBV10-3 and TRBJ1-6; D gene uncertain. Trimming stripped 2 bases from V and 6 bases from J, with 8 bases between. The germline CDR1 and CDR2 sequences are ENHRY and SYGVKD. The CDR3 contains 14 residues. The CDR3 coding sequence is TGTGCCATCAGTGAGCTGGCAAGTAATTCACCCCTCCACTTT. This codes for CAISELASNSPLHF.

The CDR3 here is CASSLVGSGETQYF. CDR3 bases: TGTGCCAGCAGTTTGGTGGGATCGGGGGAGACCCAGTACTTC. This chain links TRBV6-5 with TRBJ2-5; maybe TRBD2 (5 bases). Germline values: CDR1 MNHEY, CDR2 SVGAGI. The CDR3 totals 14 residues. V was clipped by 4 bases and J by 5 bases, with 14 bases between them.

This rearrangement joins TRBV14 to TRBJ1-5, with 8 bases fitting TRBD1. Germline lookup yields CDR1 SGHDN and CDR2 FVKESK. This CDR3 spans 16 amino acids. V shed 6 bases, J shed 5 bases, and the junction held 12 bases outside the gene matches. Written as DNA, the CDR3 is TGTGCCAGCAGAAAGGACAGGGCCGTAGGGTATCAGCCCCAGCATTTT. This gives the protein CASRKDRAVGYQPQHF.

This clone was seen a few times. V usage is TRBV25-1 and J usage is TRBJ2-5; the D gene could be TRBD1 or TRBD2 (5 bases each). Per the germline V gene, CDR1 is MGHDK and CDR2 is SYGVNS. The V and J ends lost 2 bases and 7 bases respectively, with 14 bases between them. The CDR3 runs 14 residues. Written as DNA, the CDR3 is TGTGCCAGCAGTGAAGAAGGGGCAGGGACGACCCAGTACTTC. Translation: CASSEEGAGTTQYF.

For this clone: Other nucleotide sequences from this sample produce the same CDR3. The chain employs TRBV4-1 and TRBJ1-6; D is unresolved. This CDR3 has 12 amino acids. CDR1 is MGHRA, CDR2 YSYEKL, per germline. V lost 1 base to trimming and J lost 6 bases, with 1 base between them. CDR3 bases: TGCGCCAGCAGCCAAGTTAATTCACCCCTCCACTTT. Translated: CASSQVNSPLHF.

Details on this clone: A junction end diverges from the germline sequence, so it may reflect a read error. V gene TRBV25-1 combines with J gene TRBJ2-3, with D possibly TRBD2 on 6 matching bases. Germline CDR1 is MGHDK and CDR2 is SYGVNS. The CDR3 has 11 residues. CDR3 nucleotide sequence: TGTGCCAGCAGTGGGGGGGAGACTAGGGATTTT. Amino acid sequence: CASSGGETRDF.

This clone was seen more than once but under ten times. The CDR3: CASSSRTSGDPRVQETQYF. The CDR3 DNA reads TGCGCCAGCAGCTCCCGGACTAGCGGGGATCCGCGGGTTCAAGAGACCCAGTACTTC. The chain combines TRBV5-1 with TRBJ2-5; 12 nucleotides match TRBD2. Germline V CDR1 and CDR2: SGHRS, YFSETQ. V shed 3 bases and J 2 bases; nucleotides not matched to a gene: 14. The CDR3 contains 19 residues.

Written as DNA, the CDR3 is TGTGCCAGCAGCCAAGGTCTCGGCATTAATGAAAAACTGTTTTTT. Translated: CASSQGLGINEKLFF. The chain links TRBV14 to TRBJ1-4, with D unresolved. V was cut by 1 base and J by 4 bases, with 10 bases left in between. Germline assignment: CDR1 SGHDN and CDR2 FVKESK. The CDR3 covers 15 residues.

This clone came up many times. The chain uses TRBV6-6 and TRBJ2-4, with D tentatively TRBD1 (6 bases). The V gene lost 2 bases and the J gene lost 1 base, with 9 bases spanning the gap. In germline, CDR1 is MNHNY, CDR2 SVGAGI (reference sequence). The CDR3 is 15 residues long. The CDR3 protein is CASSYLTGAKNIQYF. The CDR3 DNA is TGTGCCAGCAGTTACCTCACAGGGGCCAAAAACATTCAGTACTTC.

This rearrangement joins TRBV27 to TRBJ1-6, with D unclear. The V gene's germline CDR1 is MNHEY and CDR2 SMNVEV (reference sequence). V was clipped by 3 bases and J by 0 bases, with 6 bases between them. There are 15 residues in the CDR3. The CDR3 sequence: CASSLQSSYNSPLHF. CDR3 sequence (DNA): TGTGCCAGCAGTTTGCAGAGCTCCTATAATTCACCCCTCCACTTT.

The chain couples TRBV6-5 to TRBJ1-3, with TRBD1 matching 9 bases. J gave up 3 bases and V 7 bases, and 7 bases lay outside the gene matches. CDR1 is MNHEY and CDR2 is SVGAGI in the germline V gene. The CDR3 is 15 amino acids. This chain's CDR3 is CASKPQGAGGNTIYF. In nucleotides, the CDR3 is TGTGCCAGCAAACCACAGGGGGCCGGTGGAAACACCATATATTTT.

The chain recombines TRBV19 with TRBJ1-5; no clear D. Trimming cost V 6 bases and J 1 base, with 25 bases left between them. This CDR3 contains 19 residues. Germline CDR1 and CDR2: LNHDA and SQIVND (reference sequence). This chain's CDR3 is CASRPPIVAGGHSNQPQHF. The CDR3 DNA follows: TGTGCCAGTAGACCACCTATCGTGGCAGGAGGGCACAGCAATCAGCCCCAGCATTTT.

The count of this clone is one. J is TRBJ2-7 and V is TRBV23-1; D not resolved. TRBV23-1 is placed among ORFs of uncertain function. The CDR3 extends over 15 amino acids. Trimming cost V 4 bases and J 2 bases, with 15 bases left between them. CDR3 protein: CASSPDGPRPYEQYF. CDR3 coding DNA: TGCGCCAGCAGTCCAGACGGGCCGCGACCCTACGAGCAGTACTTC.

This clone was counted once. The rearrangement links TRBV6-8 to TRBJ2-2; 10 nucleotides match TRBD1. The CDR3 contains 15 residues. Germline CDR1 and CDR2: MNHGY and SAAAGT. Unmatched junction bases numbered 6, after V lost 5 bases and J lost 6 bases. In nucleotides, the CDR3 is TGTGCCAGCAGTCCGGACAGGGGGTCGTCCGGGGAGCTGTTTTTT. Protein product: CASSPDRGSSGELFF.

V usage is TRBV30 and J usage is TRBJ1-2, with 9 bases lining up with TRBD1. After removal of 0 bases from V and 4 bases from J, the junction contained 15 bases not matched to a gene. The CDR3 length is 18 residues. The germline V gene encodes CDR1 GTSNPN and CDR2 SVGIG (reference sequence). As DNA, the CDR3 is TGTGCCTGGAGTGTCGGACAGGGGCGCATGGGCAATTCCTATGGCTACACCTTC. It codes for CAWSVGQGRMGNSYGYTF.

The chain employs TRBV5-4 and TRBJ2-7, with D possibly being TRBD2 (6 bases). Between the trimmed V and J ends, which lost 4 bases and 0 bases, there was a span of 17 bases. Germline CDR1 is SGHNT and CDR2 is YYREEE (reference sequence). The CDR3 spans 16 residues. The CDR3, as DNA: TGTGCCAGCAGCGCGAGCCTTAGCGGATTCTCCTACGAGCAGTACTTC. This sequence encodes CASSASLSGFSYEQYF.

This clone was picked up one time. The V gene is TRBV5-6, the J gene TRBJ1-2; D not resolved. The V gene's germline CDR1 is SGHDT and CDR2 YYEEEE. The CDR3 is 11 residues long. The ends were cut back, 3 bases at V and 4 bases at J, with 4 bases in the middle. The DNA for the CDR3 is TGTGCCAGCAGCTACGGCTATGGCTACACCTTC. This translates into CASSYGYGYTF.

This chain joins TRBV7-2 and TRBJ1-1; D perhaps matches TRBD1 (5 bases). Germline loops: CDR1 SGHTA, CDR2 FQGNSA. Trimming left V 1 base short and J 2 bases short, with 8 bases between. The CDR3 is made up of 14 amino acids. This chain's CDR3 is CASSLVGTNTEAFF. The CDR3, as DNA: TGTGCCAGCAGCTTAGTAGGGACCAACACTGAAGCTTTCTTT.

The chain carries TRBV19 and TRBJ2-3; 8 bases align to TRBD1. CDR1 and CDR2 from the germline V gene are LNHDA and SQIVND (reference sequence). The trim removed 5 bases at V and 3 bases at J, leaving 7 bases unmatched. The CDR3 runs to 15 residues. CDR3 in DNA: TGTGCCAGTAGTGCCGGGACAGGACGAACAGATACGCAGTATTTT. This encodes CASSAGTGRTDTQYF.